This T cell receptor beta chain is from a study of T-cell reconstitution after alpha-beta-depleted transplantation in children. Whole-study results and caveats: At the one-year point after transplant, T-cell counts and TCRbeta diversity were found to come mostly from T cells that had been newly produced.

This clonotype came up a few times. Its antigen is undetermined. J gave up 7 bases and V 0 bases, and 13 bases lay outside the gene matches. The CDR3 spans 17 residues. The germline V gene encodes CDR1 MGHRA and CDR2 YSYEKL. It was with unique molecular identifiers that the TCRbeta library was prepared. TCRdb recomputed calls from the PCR reads with MiXCR, one row per CDR3 protein. In the table there are a few hundred thousand distinct CDR3 sequences, 43% of which are singletons. This specimen was PBMCs, taken before TCRalphabeta/CD19-depleted stem cell transplant. The chain carries TRBV4-1 and TRBJ1-2, with TRBD1 identical over 8 bases. This receptor was obtained from a girl aged 2-10 years with aplastic anemia, due to receive a stem cell transplant. The CDR3 spells CASSQERTGRNSGGYTF. For the CDR3, the DNA is TGCGCCAGCAGCCAAGAAAGGACAGGGCGGAATTCCGGTGGCTACACCTTC.